A single sample gave rise to the 17 T cell receptor beta chains below, sequenced in a study of identifying expanded T cells in peripheral blood. Profiled with immunoSEQ multiplex PCR; TCRdb holds only in-frame clones, not every one. The sample has roughly 100,000 clones, roughly 88% seen once; the top ten hold around an eighth. Source material: blood. These receptors were collected from a person between 18 and 70 years old in good health.

The rearrangement uses TRBV5-1 and TRBJ2-5; the match to TRBD2 covers 8 bases. Trimming cost V 0 bases and J 4 bases; bases outside gene matches: 8. CDR1 and CDR2 from the germline V gene are SGHRS and YFSETQ. This CDR3 has 16 amino acids. This chain's CDR3 is CASSLVPGTSGETQYF. Written as DNA, the CDR3 is TGCGCCAGCAGCTTGGTCCCAGGTACTAGCGGAGAGACCCAGTACTTC.

The V and J genes are TRBV7-3 and TRBJ1-1, with 8 bases matching TRBD1. Trimming took 2 bases from V and 0 from J; bases not matched to a gene: 2. This CDR3 region has 15 residues. Germline-derived CDR1 and CDR2 are SGHTA and FQGTGA. The CDR3 coding sequence is TGTGCCAGCAGCTTAGGACAGGGACTGAACACTGAAGCTTTCTTT. Translated: CASSLGQGLNTEAFF.

The chain has TRBV9 and TRBJ2-5, with D perhaps given as TRBD1 or TRBD2 (5 bases each). The CDR3 loop spans 14 amino acids. Trimming took 1 base from V and 4 from J, leaving 11 bases between them. Germline CDR1 SGDLS, CDR2 YYNGEE. CDR3 in DNA: TGTGCCAGCAGCGTATACTCCGGGGCAGAGACCCAGTACTTC. It yields the protein CASSVYSGAETQYF.

V usage is TRBV9 and J usage is TRBJ2-3, with 7 positions matching TRBD1. Germline assignment: CDR1 SGDLS and CDR2 YYNGEE. J lost 0 bases, V lost 7 bases, and 8 bases had no gene match. This CDR3 has 15 residues. The CDR3 DNA sequence: TGTGCCAGCTGTACAGGGGCTACTAGCACAGATACGCAGTATTTT. As protein: CASCTGATSTDTQYF.

The genes are TRBV5-4 and TRBJ2-7; 7 bases align to TRBD2. This CDR3 is 15 amino acids long. J lost 0 bases, V lost 7 bases, and 10 bases had no gene match. Per the germline V gene, CDR1 is SGHNT and CDR2 is YYREEE (reference sequence). CDR3 bases: TGTGCCAGCGCCCCGGGAGGCGGAAGCTCCTACGAGCAGTACTTC. This translates into CASAPGGGSSYEQYF.

The J gene is TRBJ2-3, the V gene TRBV7-2, with D maybe TRBD1 (6 bases). This CDR3 comprises 12 residues. Trimming removed 5 bases at V and 10 bases at J, with 13 bases between. Germline CDR1 SGHTA, CDR2 FQGNSA. The CDR3: CASSRTGSAQYF. The CDR3 region has the DNA TGTGCCAGCAGCCGAACAGGGTCTGCGCAGTATTTT.

This rearrangement joins TRBV7-3 to TRBJ2-1, with TRBD2 matching over 7 bases. The germline gives CDR1 SGHTA, CDR2 FQGTGA. The CDR3 has 15 residues. Trimming cost V 1 base and J 5 bases; bases outside gene matches: 5. The CDR3 loop is CASSLNSGQDNEQFF. The CDR3 coding sequence is TGTGCCAGCAGCTTAAATAGCGGGCAAGACAATGAGCAGTTCTTC.

In its sample, this clone was seen once. The rearrangement links TRBV7-9 to TRBJ2-7; 12 nucleotides agree with TRBD2. J gave up 7 bases and V 5 bases, and 6 bases lay outside the gene matches. Germline CDR1 is SEHNR and CDR2 is FQNEAQ (reference sequence). The CDR3 runs to 14 residues. For the CDR3, the DNA is TGTGCCAGCAGCGAACGCGGACTAGCGGGAGAGCAGTACTTC. Translation gives CASSERGLAGEQYF.

The chain uses TRBV27 and TRBJ2-1; 7 bases agree with TRBD1. Germline V gene sequence: CDR1 MNHEY, CDR2 SMNVEV (reference sequence). This CDR3 has 11 amino acids. Trimming at V came to 10 bases and at J to 7 bases, leaving 4 bases not matched to a gene. CDR3 in DNA: TGTGCCACGAACAGGGGAAATGAGCAGTTCTTC. Translating it yields CATNRGNEQFF.

The rearrangement joins TRBV6-5 to TRBJ1-5; no reliable D call. V was cut by 8 bases and J by 0 bases, with 14 bases left in between. Looked up from germline, CDR1 is MNHEY and CDR2 is SVGAGI. The CDR3 spans 15 residues. CDR3 coding DNA: TGTGCCAGCTCCCTGGACGGTTATAGCAATCAGCCCCAGCATTTT. Translated, it gives CASSLDGYSNQPQHF.

This clone was observed a single time. This chain joins TRBV27 and TRBJ2-7, with TRBD1 identical over 11 bases. This CDR3 has 14 amino acids. V was pared by 5 bases and J by 6 bases, with 6 bases of the junction left unmatched. The germline gives CDR1 MNHEY, CDR2 SMNVEV (reference sequence). CDR3 sequence reads: CASSPDRGQGEQYF. Here the CDR3 DNA reads TGTGCCAGCAGTCCGGACAGGGGGCAGGGCGAGCAGTACTTC.

The chain carries TRBV11-2 and TRBJ2-1; D might be TRBD1 (5 bases). Germline CDR1 reads SGHAT; CDR2 reads FQNNGV. The CDR3 is made up of 15 amino acids. The V and J ends lost 1 base and 6 bases respectively, with 13 bases between them. As DNA, the CDR3 is TGTGCCAGCAGCTTAGGGGGCGGCCTAGTCAATGAGCAGTTCTTC. Its protein product is CASSLGGGLVNEQFF.

The chain has TRBV29-1 and TRBJ2-7; D is perhaps TRBD1 (5 bases). The CDR3 spans 13 residues. Trimming stripped 2 bases from V and 2 bases from J, with 10 bases between. Germline V gene sequence: CDR1 SQVTM, CDR2 ANQGSEA. CDR3 region: CSVERQGPYEQYF. CDR3 DNA: TGCAGCGTTGAAAGGCAGGGTCCCTACGAGCAGTACTTC.

There are a few counts of this clone. The chain couples TRBV18 to TRBJ2-7; D possibly uses TRBD1 or TRBD2 (5 bases each). This CDR3 has 15 amino acids. Trimming pared 1 base from V and 2 bases from J, leaving 12 bases between. The germline V gene has CDR1 KGHSH and CDR2 LQKENI. CDR3 amino acids: CASSPQGTAPYEQYF. CDR3 DNA: TGTGCCAGCTCACCACAAGGGACGGCACCCTACGAGCAGTACTTC.

The genes are TRBV27 and TRBJ1-2; D is unclear. CDR1 is MNHEY and CDR2 is SMNVEV in the germline V gene (reference sequence). With 2 bases removed from V and 4 bases from J, the gap between germline ends came to 14 bases. This CDR3 has 15 amino acids. The CDR3 sequence is CASSLGSPVSYGYTF. CDR3 bases: TGTGCCAGCAGTTTAGGTTCTCCGGTTAGCTATGGCTACACCTTC.

The rearrangement joins TRBV5-1 to TRBJ2-7; the D is unclear. Trimming pared 0 bases from V and 4 bases from J, leaving 8 bases between. Germline V gene data show CDR1 as SGHRS and CDR2 as YFSETQ. The CDR3 runs 13 residues. The CDR3 sequence: CASSLGNKYEQYF. For the CDR3, the DNA is TGCGCCAGCAGCTTGGGTAACAAATACGAGCAGTACTTC.

This chain uses TRBV7-6 with TRBJ2-2, with 10 bases lining up with TRBD1. CDR1 SGHVS and CDR2 FNYEAQ come from the germline V gene. This CDR3 comprises 14 residues. V was clipped by 5 bases and J by 6 bases; unmatched bases: 3. This CDR3 is CASSPGQGAGELFF. In DNA form, the CDR3 reads TGTGCCAGCAGCCCCGGACAGGGGGCCGGGGAGCTGTTTTTT.